A selection of T cell receptor beta chains follows, all from one sample in a study of blood T cell repertoires in COVID-19. The assay was immunoSEQ multiplex PCR, and TCRdb's table has in-frame clones only and misses some. The sample holds approximately 110,000 clones, 70% to 85% seen once. Sequenced material: peripheral blood. These TCRs come from a human donor with acute or convalescent COVID-19. The donor label of this sample is uncertain. The CDR3 runs from the conserved cysteine through the conserved F or W. Fields, in order: clone size, J gene, V gene, D gene, CDR3 protein, CDR3 DNA. D genes are given only for firm matches. Size is stated for part of the rows, as once, few or many counts, or as a class when the clone is expanded.

NA	TRBJ2-5	TRBV5-1	TRBD1	CASSLQGQRETQYF	TGCGCCAGCAGCTTGCAGGGACAGAGAGAGACCCAGTACTTC
NA	TRBJ1-1	TRBV4-1	NA	CASSQEREHTEAFF	TGCGCCAGCAGCCAAGAGCGTGAGCACACTGAAGCTTTCTTT
NA	TRBJ2-3	TRBV4-2	NA	CASSQEGAPSADTQYF	TGTGCCAGCAGCCAAGAGGGGGCCCCCTCGGCGGATACGCAGTATTTT
NA	TRBJ2-1	TRBV5-6	TRBD2	CASSFLGGGYNEQFF	TGTGCCAGCAGCTTTTTAGGCGGGGGGTACAATGAGCAGTTCTTC
medium-sized	TRBJ2-2	TRBV5-1	TRBD1	CASSATGTANTGELFF	TGCGCCAGCAGCGCTACCGGGACAGCGAACACCGGGGAGCTGTTTTTT
NA	TRBJ1-2	TRBV6-5	NA	CASSSDSFLNYGYTF	TGTGCCAGCAGTTCCGACTCTTTTTTAAACTATGGCTACACCTTC
NA	TRBJ1-3	TRBV5-8	NA	CASSPGQIISGNTIYF	TGTGCCAGCAGCCCCGGACAGATAATCTCTGGAAACACCATATATTTT
NA	TRBJ1-4	TRBV6-5	TRBD1	CASRKGDRGREKLFF	TGTGCCAGCAGGAAGGGGGACAGGGGAAGGGAAAAACTGTTTTTT
few	TRBJ2-3	TRBV5-1	NA	CASSLGGPVDTQYF	TGCGCCAGCTCTCTGGGGGGGCCGGTAGATACGCAGTATTTT
NA	TRBJ2-1	TRBV24-1	TRBD1	CATSTGTGSYNEQFF	TGTGCCACCAGTACCGGGACAGGCTCCTACAATGAGCAGTTCTTC
NA	TRBJ2-7	TRBV21-1	NA	CASSYRTGEVYEQYF	TGTGCCAGCAGTTACCGGACAGGGGAGGTCTACGAGCAGTACTTC
NA	TRBJ2-5	TRBV20-1	TRBD1	CSASWGQEYF	TGCAGTGCTAGTTGGGGACAGGAGTACTTC
many	TRBJ1-4	TRBV5-1	NA	CASSFTPATNEKLFF	TGCGCCAGCAGCTTTACACCAGCAACTAATGAAAAACTGTTTTTT
NA	TRBJ2-2	TRBV6-6	NA	CASRQGWTGELFF	TGTGCCAGCAGACAGGGTTGGACCGGGGAGCTGTTTTTT
NA	TRBJ2-1	TRBV10-2	TRBD2	CASSLTSSNEQFF	TGCGCCAGCAGTCTGACTAGCAGTAATGAGCAGTTCTTC
NA	TRBJ1-4	TRBV10-3	NA	CAISESTGGFLGEKLFF	TGTGCCATCAGTGAGTCGACGGGGGGGTTCCTTGGTGAAAAACTGTTTTTT
NA	TRBJ2-7	TRBV12-3/TRBV12-4	TRBD2	CASRAGEAYEQYF	TGTGCCAGCAGGGCGGGGGAAGCCTACGAGCAGTACTTC
NA	TRBJ2-2	TRBV2	NA	CASSGLVGSGELFF	TGTGCCAGCAGTGGGCTAGTCGGGTCCGGGGAGCTGTTTTTT
NA	TRBJ1-2	TRBV30	NA	CAWTRGPTDYGYTF	TGTGCCTGGACCCGAGGGCCCACGGACTATGGCTACACCTTC
few	TRBJ2-1	TRBV7-9	NA	CASSSQGSRHNEQFF	TGTGCCAGCAGCTCCCAGGGTTCGAGACACAATGAGCAGTTCTTC
medium-sized	TRBJ1-2	TRBV2	NA	CASSEASGNYGYTF	TGTGCCAGCAGTGAAGCATCAGGGAACTATGGCTACACCTTC
NA	TRBJ2-5	TRBV10-1	TRBD1	CASRDADRVNF	TGCGCCAGCAGGGATGCCGACAGGGTTAACTTC
NA	TRBJ1-2	TRBV27	NA	CASSSRQPRNYGYTF	TGTGCCAGCAGTTCCCGACAGCCTCGAAACTATGGCTACACCTTC
NA	TRBJ2-5	TRBV10-3	TRBD2	CAISEPPSGGNRETQYF	TGTGCCATCAGTGAGCCCCCTAGCGGAGGGAATCGGGAGACCCAGTACTTC
NA	TRBJ2-7	TRBV7-9	TRBD1	CASSQGQATYYEQYF	TGTGCCAGCAGCCAAGGACAGGCTACCTACTACGAGCAGTACTTC
NA	TRBJ1-5	TRBV12-5	TRBD1	CASGTGQVSNQPQHF	TGTGCTAGTGGCACAGGACAGGTCTCTAATCAGCCCCAGCATTTT
few	TRBJ1-1	TRBV7-9	NA	CASSPYNTEAFF	TGTGCCAGCAGCCCCTACAACACTGAAGCTTTCTTT
NA	TRBJ1-5	TRBV18	NA	CASSPGGRDQPQHF	TGTGCCAGCTCGCCCGGGGGGCGCGATCAGCCCCAGCATTTT
NA	TRBJ1-6	TRBV5-1	TRBD1	CASSPGDRDFAPLHF	TGCGCCAGCAGCCCCGGGGACAGGGACTTCGCACCCCTCCACTTT
NA	TRBJ1-3	TRBV20-1	NA	CSASMVGAGNTIYF	TGCAGTGCTAGTATGGTAGGGGCTGGAAACACCATATATTTT
once	TRBJ1-3	TRBV18	TRBD1	CASSRDRGLVNTIYF	TGTGCCAGCTCACGGGACAGGGGGCTTGTAAACACCATATATTTT
NA	TRBJ1-4	TRBV10-3	NA	CAISSGGSGKLFF	TGTGCCATCAGTAGTGGGGGGAGCGGAAAACTGTTTTTT
NA	TRBJ2-4	TRBV5-3	NA	CARIFPGAKNIQYF	TGTGCCAGAATTTTCCCAGGGGCCAAAAACATTCAGTACTTC
NA	TRBJ2-5	TRBV5-1	TRBD2	CASSLELADFQETQYF	TGCGCCAGCAGCTTGGAGCTAGCGGATTTCCAAGAGACCCAGTACTTC
NA	TRBJ1-4	TRBV7-2	NA	CASSLDFSQGNEKLFF	TGTGCCAGCAGCTTAGATTTTAGCCAGGGTAATGAAAAACTGTTTTTT
NA	TRBJ2-5	TRBV5-1	NA	CATAPSGVVGETQYF	TGCGCCACCGCGCCGTCGGGAGTGGTCGGGGAGACCCAGTACTTC
NA	TRBJ2-3	TRBV9	NA	CASSLYRGSDTQYF	TGTGCCAGCAGCTTATATCGGGGTTCAGATACGCAGTATTTT
NA	TRBJ1-2	TRBV10-3	TRBD1	CAISRTGGNYGYTF	TGTGCCATCAGTAGGACAGGGGGCAACTATGGCTACACCTTC
many	TRBJ2-1	TRBV4-1	TRBD2	CASSLGLAGGRYNEQFF	TGCGCCAGCAGCCTCGGTCTAGCGGGGGGAAGATACAATGAGCAGTTCTTC
once	TRBJ2-1	TRBV3-1/TRBV3-2	TRBD2	CASSQELLAGGTPYNEQFF	TGTGCCAGCAGCCAAGAGTTACTAGCGGGGGGAACCCCCTACAATGAGCAGTTCTTC
NA	TRBJ1-4	TRBV6-5	TRBD1	CASSYYSGGEGEKLFF	TGTGCCAGCAGTTACTATTCAGGGGGCGAGGGAGAAAAACTGTTTTTT
few	TRBJ2-3	TRBV7-2	TRBD2	CASSVGTTTDTQYF	TGTGCCAGCAGCGTCGGGACTACGACAGATACGCAGTATTTT
NA	TRBJ1-2	TRBV12-3/TRBV12-4	TRBD1	CASSPDRAYGYTF	TGTGCCAGCAGTCCAGACAGGGCCTATGGCTACACCTTC
NA	TRBJ1-2	TRBV30	TRBD1	CASMFRQGDYGYTF	TGTGCCTCTATGTTCCGACAGGGGGACTATGGCTACACCTTC
few	TRBJ2-1	TRBV30	TRBD2	CAWTGTRVGGEQFF	TGTGCCTGGACCGGGACTAGGGTGGGGGGTGAGCAGTTCTTC
NA	TRBJ1-6	TRBV12-3/TRBV12-4	NA	CASSFTRNSPLHF	TGTGCCAGCAGTTTTACGAGGAATTCACCCCTCCACTTT
NA	TRBJ1-6	TRBV29-1	TRBD1	CSVGDRLNSPLHF	TGCAGCGTTGGGGACAGGCTGAACTCACCCCTCCACTTT
NA	TRBJ2-4	TRBV3-1/TRBV3-2	NA	CASSQDWRASGIAKNIQYF	TGTGCCAGCAGCCAAGACTGGCGGGCGTCGGGAATAGCCAAAAACATTCAGTACTTC
once	TRBJ1-1	TRBV14	NA	CASSPLPATGNTEAFF	TGTGCCAGCAGCCCTCTCCCGGCGACTGGGAACACTGAAGCTTTCTTT
NA	TRBJ1-6	TRBV7-6	TRBD1	CASSLAGDSSYNSPLHF	TGTGCCAGCAGCTTAGCTGGGGACAGCTCCTATAATTCACCCCTCCACTTT
NA	TRBJ2-3	TRBV6-5	NA	CASSYETKKTDTQYF	TGTGCCAGCAGTTACGAGACAAAGAAGACAGATACGCAGTATTTT
NA	TRBJ1-2	TRBV11-2	TRBD1	CASSSGQGAYYGYTF	TGTGCCAGCAGCTCGGGACAGGGGGCTTACTATGGCTACACCTTC
NA	TRBJ2-2	TRBV5-1	NA	CASGAGGAAGELFF	TGCGCCAGCGGAGCTGGGGGGGCCGCCGGGGAGCTGTTTTTT
NA	TRBJ1-2	TRBV6-5	TRBD1	CASMETGRHGYTF	TGTGCCAGCATGGAGACAGGGAGGCATGGCTACACCTTC
NA	TRBJ2-2	TRBV7-2	NA	CASSLFLAGAGELFF	TGTGCCAGCAGCTTATTCCTGGCGGGCGCCGGGGAGCTGTTTTTT